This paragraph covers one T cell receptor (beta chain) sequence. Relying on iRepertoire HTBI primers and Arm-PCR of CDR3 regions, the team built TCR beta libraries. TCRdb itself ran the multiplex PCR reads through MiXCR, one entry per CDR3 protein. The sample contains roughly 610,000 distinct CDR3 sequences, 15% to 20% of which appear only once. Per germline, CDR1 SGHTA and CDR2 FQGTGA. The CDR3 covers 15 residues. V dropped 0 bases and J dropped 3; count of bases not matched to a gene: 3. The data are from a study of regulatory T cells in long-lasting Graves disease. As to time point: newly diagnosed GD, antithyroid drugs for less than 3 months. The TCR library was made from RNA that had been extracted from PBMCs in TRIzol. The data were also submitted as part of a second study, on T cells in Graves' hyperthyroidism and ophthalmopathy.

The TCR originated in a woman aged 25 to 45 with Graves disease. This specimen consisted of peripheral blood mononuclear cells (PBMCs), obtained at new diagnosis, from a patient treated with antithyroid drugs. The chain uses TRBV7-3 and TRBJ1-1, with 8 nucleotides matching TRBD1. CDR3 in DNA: TGTGCCAGCAGCTTAACGGGGACAGGTCACACTGAAGCTTTCTTT. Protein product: CASSLTGTGHTEAFF.